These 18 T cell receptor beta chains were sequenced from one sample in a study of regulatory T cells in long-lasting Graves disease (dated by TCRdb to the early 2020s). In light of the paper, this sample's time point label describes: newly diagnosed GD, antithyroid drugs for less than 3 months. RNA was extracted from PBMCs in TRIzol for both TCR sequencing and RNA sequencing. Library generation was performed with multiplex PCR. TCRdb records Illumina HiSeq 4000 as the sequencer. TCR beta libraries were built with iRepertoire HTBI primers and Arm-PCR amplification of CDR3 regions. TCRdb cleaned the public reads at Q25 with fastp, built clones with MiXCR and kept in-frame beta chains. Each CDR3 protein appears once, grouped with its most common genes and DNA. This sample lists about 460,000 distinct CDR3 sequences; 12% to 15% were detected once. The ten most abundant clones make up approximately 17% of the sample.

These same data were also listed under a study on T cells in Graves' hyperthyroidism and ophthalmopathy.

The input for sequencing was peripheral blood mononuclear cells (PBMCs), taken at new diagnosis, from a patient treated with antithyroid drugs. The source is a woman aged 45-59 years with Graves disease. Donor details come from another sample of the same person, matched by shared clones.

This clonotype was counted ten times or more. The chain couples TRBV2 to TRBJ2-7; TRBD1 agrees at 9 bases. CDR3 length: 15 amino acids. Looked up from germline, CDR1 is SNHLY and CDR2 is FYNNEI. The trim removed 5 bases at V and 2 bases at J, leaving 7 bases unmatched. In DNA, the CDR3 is TGTGCCAGCAGTATGTATGGGACAGGGACCTACGAGCAGTACTTC. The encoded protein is CASSMYGTGTYEQYF.

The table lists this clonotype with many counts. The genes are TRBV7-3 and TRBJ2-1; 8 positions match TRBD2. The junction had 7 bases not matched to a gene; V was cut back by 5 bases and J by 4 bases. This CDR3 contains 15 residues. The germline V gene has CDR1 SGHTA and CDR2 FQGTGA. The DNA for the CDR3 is TGTGCCAGCAGCGGAGGGGCGGGAGGTTACAATGAGCAGTTCTTC. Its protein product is CASSGGAGGYNEQFF.

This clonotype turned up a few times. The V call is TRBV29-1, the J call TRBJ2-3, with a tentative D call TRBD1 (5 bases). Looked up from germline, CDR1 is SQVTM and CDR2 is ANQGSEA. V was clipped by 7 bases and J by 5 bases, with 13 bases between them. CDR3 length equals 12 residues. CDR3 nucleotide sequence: TGCAGCGCAACCAGGGAACTAGATACGCAGTATTTT. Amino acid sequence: CSATRELDTQYF.

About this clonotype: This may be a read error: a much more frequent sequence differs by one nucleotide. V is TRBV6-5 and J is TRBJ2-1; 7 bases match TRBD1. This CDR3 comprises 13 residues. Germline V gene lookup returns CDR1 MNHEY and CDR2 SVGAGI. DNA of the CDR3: TGTGCCGGCAGTTTAACAGGGGTGACTGAGCAGTTCTTC. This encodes CAGSLTGVTEQFF.

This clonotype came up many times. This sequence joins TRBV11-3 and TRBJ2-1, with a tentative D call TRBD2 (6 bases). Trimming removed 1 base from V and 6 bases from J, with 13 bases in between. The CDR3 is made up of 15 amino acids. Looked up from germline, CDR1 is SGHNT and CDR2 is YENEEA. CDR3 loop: CASSLGGMSLNEQFF. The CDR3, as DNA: TGTGCCAGCAGCTTAGGCGGGATGTCACTCAATGAGCAGTTCTTC.

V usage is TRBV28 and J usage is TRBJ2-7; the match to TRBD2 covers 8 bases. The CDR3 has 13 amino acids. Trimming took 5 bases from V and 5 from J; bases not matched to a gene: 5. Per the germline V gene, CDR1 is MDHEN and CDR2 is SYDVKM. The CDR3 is CASSQAGEDEQYF. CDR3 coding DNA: TGTGCCAGCAGTCAAGCGGGAGAGGACGAGCAGTACTTC.

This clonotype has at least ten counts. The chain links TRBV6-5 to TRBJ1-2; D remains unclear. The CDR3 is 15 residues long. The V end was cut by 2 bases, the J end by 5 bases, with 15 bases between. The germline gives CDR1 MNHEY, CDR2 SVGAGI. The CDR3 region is CASSYPQDGRYGYTF. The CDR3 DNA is TGTGCCAGCAGTTACCCTCAAGATGGGCGGTATGGCTACACCTTC.

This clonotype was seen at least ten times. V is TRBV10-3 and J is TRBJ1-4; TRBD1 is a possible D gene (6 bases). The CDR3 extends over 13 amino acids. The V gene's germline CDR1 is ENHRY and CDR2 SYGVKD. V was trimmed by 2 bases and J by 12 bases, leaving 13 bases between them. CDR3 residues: CAISEDRRGELFF. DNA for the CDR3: TGTGCCATCAGTGAGGACCGGAGGGGGGAACTGTTTTTT.

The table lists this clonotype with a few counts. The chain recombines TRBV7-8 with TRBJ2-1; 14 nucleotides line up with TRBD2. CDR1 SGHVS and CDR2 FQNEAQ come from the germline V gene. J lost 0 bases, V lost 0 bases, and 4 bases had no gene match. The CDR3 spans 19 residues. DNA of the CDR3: TGTGCCAGCAGCTTAGCGCTAGGGACTAGCGGGAGCTCCTACAATGAGCAGTTCTTC. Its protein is CASSLALGTSGSSYNEQFF.

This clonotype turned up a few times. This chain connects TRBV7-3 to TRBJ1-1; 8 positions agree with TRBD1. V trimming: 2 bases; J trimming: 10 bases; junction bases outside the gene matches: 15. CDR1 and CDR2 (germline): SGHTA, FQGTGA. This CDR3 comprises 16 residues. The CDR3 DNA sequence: TGTGCCAGCAGCTTAGGGACAGGCCCCGGGGGTGGAGGAGCTTTCTTT. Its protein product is CASSLGTGPGGGGAFF.

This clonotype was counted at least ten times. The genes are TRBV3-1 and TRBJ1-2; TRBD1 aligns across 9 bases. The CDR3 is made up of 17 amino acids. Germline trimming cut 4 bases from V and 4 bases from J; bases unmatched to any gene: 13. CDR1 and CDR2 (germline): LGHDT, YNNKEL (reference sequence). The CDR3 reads CASSPTGTGFLGYGYTF. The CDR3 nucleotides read TGTGCCAGCAGCCCGACCGGGACAGGGTTTCTAGGCTATGGCTACACCTTC.

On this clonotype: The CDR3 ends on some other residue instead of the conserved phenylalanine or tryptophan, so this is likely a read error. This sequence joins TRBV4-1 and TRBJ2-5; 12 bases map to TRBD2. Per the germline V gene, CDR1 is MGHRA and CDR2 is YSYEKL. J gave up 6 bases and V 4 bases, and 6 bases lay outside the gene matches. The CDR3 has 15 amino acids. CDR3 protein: CASSPSGRAKKTQYL. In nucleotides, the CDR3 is TGCGCCAGCAGCCCTAGCGGGAGGGCTAAAAAGACCCAGTACCTC.

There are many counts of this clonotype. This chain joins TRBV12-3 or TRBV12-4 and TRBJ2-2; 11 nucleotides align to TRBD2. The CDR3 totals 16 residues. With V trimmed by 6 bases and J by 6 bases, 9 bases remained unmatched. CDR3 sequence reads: CASRPTSGSWSGELFF. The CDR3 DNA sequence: TGTGCCAGCAGACCCACTAGCGGGAGTTGGTCCGGGGAGCTGTTTTTT.

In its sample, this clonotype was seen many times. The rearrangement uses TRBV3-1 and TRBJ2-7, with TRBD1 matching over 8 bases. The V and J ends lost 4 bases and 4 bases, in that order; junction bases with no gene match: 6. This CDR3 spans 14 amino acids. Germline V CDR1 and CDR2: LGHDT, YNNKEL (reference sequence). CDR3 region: CASSLTGDYYEQYF. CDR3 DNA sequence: TGTGCCAGCAGCCTGACAGGGGATTATTACGAGCAGTACTTC.

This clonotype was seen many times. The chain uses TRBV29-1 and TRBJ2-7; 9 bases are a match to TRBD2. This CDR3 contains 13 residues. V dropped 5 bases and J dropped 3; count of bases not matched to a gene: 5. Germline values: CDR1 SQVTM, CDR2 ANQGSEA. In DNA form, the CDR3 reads TGCAGCGTTCAGACTAGCGGAGGCTACGAGCAGTACTTC. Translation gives CSVQTSGGYEQYF.

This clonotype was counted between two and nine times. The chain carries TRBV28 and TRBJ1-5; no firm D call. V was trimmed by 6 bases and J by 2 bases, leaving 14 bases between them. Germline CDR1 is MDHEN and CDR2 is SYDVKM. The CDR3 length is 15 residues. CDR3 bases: TGTGCCAGCAGCACCACAGTGCTAGGCAATCAGCCCCAGCATTTT. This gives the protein CASSTTVLGNQPQHF.

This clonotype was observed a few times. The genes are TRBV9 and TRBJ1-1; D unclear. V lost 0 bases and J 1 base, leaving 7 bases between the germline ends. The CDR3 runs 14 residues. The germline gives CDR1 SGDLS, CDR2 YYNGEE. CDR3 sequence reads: CASSVGPRNTEAFF. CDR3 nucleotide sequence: TGTGCCAGCAGCGTAGGACCGAGGAACACTGAAGCTTTCTTT.

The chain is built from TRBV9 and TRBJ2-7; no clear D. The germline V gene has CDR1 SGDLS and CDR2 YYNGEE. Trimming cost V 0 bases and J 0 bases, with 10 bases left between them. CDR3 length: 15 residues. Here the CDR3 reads CASSVAIGISYEQYF. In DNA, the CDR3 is TGTGCCAGCAGCGTAGCTATAGGTATCTCCTACGAGCAGTACTTC. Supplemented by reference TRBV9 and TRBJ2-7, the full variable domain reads DSGVTQTPKHLITATGQRVTLRCSPRSGDLSVYWYQQSLDQGLQFLIQYYNGEERAKGNILERFSAQQFPDLHSELNLSSLELGDSALYFCASSVAIGISYEQYFGPGTRLTVT.